This T cell receptor (beta chain) stems from a study of T-cell reconstitution after alpha-beta-depleted transplantation in children. Findings of the study overall: Approximately two months post-transplant, alpha-beta T cells reportedly originated from several hundred expanded graft clones. Where some patients showed high TCRbeta diversity at day 60, it came from recipient T cells and thymic progenitors that had survived. From newly produced T cells came most of the T-cell counts and diversity one year after transplant.

Preparation of the TCRbeta library was carried out with unique molecular identifiers. TCRdb processed the PCR reads anew with MiXCR; each CDR3 protein has one entry. The sample carries 350,000 to 500,000 distinct CDR3 sequences, 43% recorded once. Worth noting for this clonotype: The target antigen is unknown.

This CDR3 is 14 amino acids long. The germline V and J ends were trimmed by 5 bases and 1 base, with 12 bases remaining between them. CDR1 is SEHNR, CDR2 FQNEAQ, per germline (reference sequence). This clonotype was sampled from a girl aged 2 to 9 with aplastic anemia, due to receive a stem cell transplant. Sequences were derived from PBMCs, sampled before TCRalphabeta/CD19-depleted stem cell transplant. The rearrangement uses TRBV7-9 and TRBJ2-7; D is unresolved. The CDR3 region has the DNA TGTGCCAGCAGCGCCGACGCGAGGTCCTACGAGCAGTACTTC. Encoded protein: CASSADARSYEQYF.